This TCR beta chain comes out of a study of blood T cell repertoires in COVID-19. Study summary: Collection of acute and convalescent COVID-19 samples took place in the United States, Italy and Spain. T cells, B-cell-depleted T cells, or PBMCs supplied cDNA or gDNA.

The CDR3 contains 14 residues. The V gene's germline CDR1 is MNHEY and CDR2 SVGAGI. Trimming pared 2 bases from V and 4 bases from J, leaving 11 bases between. In the original processing: Estimation of nucleated cell counts relied on the amplification of reference gene primers. Assay used: immunoSEQ multiplex PCR; TCRdb lists only in-frame clones, some missing. V and J calls plus clone size are reproduced from that table; the DNA served to infer D and trimming. This table holds more than 95,000 clones, around four fifths found once. This clone was seen a single time. This CDR3 is also generated by other DNA sequences in the sample.

Material for sequencing was peripheral blood. The clonotype was recovered from a man aged 55 to 70 with acute or convalescent COVID-19. The V and J genes are TRBV6-5 and TRBJ1-1, with D unresolved. CDR3: CASSYEGRLTEAFF. The CDR3 nucleotides read TGTGCCAGCAGTTACGAGGGCCGGCTCACTGAAGCTTTCTTT.